The sequence of this T cell receptor beta chain was determined in a study of blood T cell repertoires in COVID-19. From germline, CDR1 is LGHDT and CDR2 YNNKEL (reference sequence). V was clipped by 4 bases and J by 0 bases, with 16 bases between them. CDR3 length: 17 residues. The authors' processing: Amplification of reference gene primers was used by the study to estimate nucleated cell counts. The assay was immunoSEQ multiplex PCR, and TCRdb's table has in-frame clones only and misses some. The V and J calls and clone size are taken from that table; D and trimming were inferred from the DNA. The sample yields about 170,000 clones, under 90% seen once.

The sequenced material came from PBMCs or T cells enriched from blood (not recorded which). The TCR was taken from a man between 50 and 59 years old who had recovered from COVID-19. The chain joins TRBV3-1 (or the pseudogene TRBV3-2) to TRBJ2-4, with TRBD2 as a possible D gene (6 bases). CDR3 DNA: TGTGCCAGCAGCCGCCCCGGAGGGCGGGGAGCCAAAAACATTCAGTACTTC. Translated, it gives CASSRPGGRGAKNIQYF.